This T cell receptor beta chain was recovered during a study of OX40 agonist ivuxolimab in advanced cancers. Study-level points and caveats: No determination was made of the antigen specificity of the expanded peripheral T cells.

This CDR3 is 15 amino acids long. The V and J ends lost 1 base and 4 bases, in that order; junction bases with no gene match: 6. Germline V CDR1 and CDR2: MGHRA, YSYEKL. Comment on this clone: Its antigen is unknown.

TCRdb's table, derived via immunoSEQ multiplex PCR, lists solely in-frame clones and lacks some. The table includes approximately 82,000 clones, 70% to 90% detected once. The sequencing here drew on CD4+ or CD8+ T cells sorted from blood, taken in a trial of the OX40 agonist ivuxolimab. The gene calls are TRBV4-1 and TRBJ1-2; 7 bases are shared with TRBD1. This TCR came from an adult with an advanced solid tumor such as melanoma, head and neck, liver or kidney cancer. The CDR3 sequence: CASSQVSGQLYGYTF. Here the CDR3 DNA reads TGCGCCAGCAGCCAAGTATCGGGACAGCTCTATGGCTACACCTTC.